Included here is one T cell receptor beta chain sequence, with context. This specimen comes from a study of T cells in Graves' hyperthyroidism and ophthalmopathy. Diagnosis rested on symptoms, serum thyroxine and TRAb, thyroid ultrasound, and orbital computed tomography. V was clipped by 3 bases and J by 4 bases, with 7 bases between them. The V gene's germline CDR1 is DFQATT and CDR2 SNEGSKA (reference sequence). The CDR3 is 12 amino acids. Using RNA transcripts as the source, TCR beta CDR3 regions were amplified. HTBI primers were used for first-round RT-PCR of the TCR CDR3. TCRdb recomputed calls from the multiplex PCR reads with MiXCR, one row per CDR3 protein. The sample lists over 650,000 distinct CDR3 sequences, about 17% occurring once.

The chain uses TRBV20-1 and TRBJ2-1, with a possible D match to TRBD1 (5 bases). The material sequenced was blood. The sequence was collected from a man between 18 and 35 years old with Graves' hyperthyroidism. The DNA of the CDR3 is TGCAGTGCTAGTAGACAGTACAATGAGCAGTTCTTC. Protein: CSASRQYNEQFF.